The T cell receptor (beta chain) under discussion was sequenced for a study of response to subunit inactivated influenza vaccine. Only a few counts were recorded for this clonotype. From the RT-PCR reads, TCRdb called clonotypes with MiXCR, one entry per CDR3 protein. The sample holds 450,000 to 700,000 distinct CDR3 sequences, approximately 14% seen once. The CDR3 length is 11 residues. Trimming took 2 bases from V and 7 from J, leaving 2 bases between them. Germline V gene data show CDR1 as KGHDR and CDR2 as SFDVKD. The TCR sequence derives from a man aged 45-65 years who received an inactivated influenza vaccine. This sample comprised PBMCs from blood, obtained 12 days after vaccination. This sequence joins TRBV24-1 and TRBJ2-1; D gene uncertain. The CDR3 nucleotides read TGTGCCACCAGTGATTCGAATGAGCAGTTCTTC. This encodes CATSDSNEQFF.